The 26 T cell receptor beta chains presented below share a single source sample, sequenced in a study of T-cell memory formation after mild COVID-19. TCRdb itself ran the 5' RACE reads through MiXCR, one entry per CDR3 protein. Of approximately 300,000 distinct CDR3 sequences listed, over 7% were seen once; the top ten hold 22%. Input material: PBMCs or a T cell subset sorted from them (not recorded which). These receptors all come from a man aged 18 to 30 who had mild COVID-19 (a few samples of this study predate the infection). Cell type and time point are not known.

In this sample, this clonotype turned up a few times. The chain combines TRBV6-5 with TRBJ1-4; D is unresolved. This CDR3 has 12 residues. Trimming cost V 6 bases and J 3 bases, with 5 bases left between them. Germline CDR1 and CDR2: MNHEY and SVGAGI. The CDR3 region is CASSSSNEKLFF. CDR3 bases: TGTGCCAGCAGCTCATCTAATGAAAAACTGTTTTTT.

The V and J genes are TRBV12-3 or TRBV12-4 and TRBJ2-6; TRBD1 matches 8 bases. CDR3 size: 15 residues. V was pared by 6 bases and J by 2 bases, with 3 bases of the junction left unmatched. The CDR3 loop is CASSQQGAGANVLTF. For the CDR3, the DNA is TGTGCCAGCAGCCAACAGGGGGCTGGGGCCAACGTCCTGACTTTC.

This clonotype appeared a few times. The rearrangement uses TRBV10-3 and TRBJ1-5; D unclear. CDR1 ENHRY and CDR2 SYGVKD come from the germline V gene. The CDR3 is 14 residues long. V was cut by 0 bases and J by 4 bases, with 7 bases left in between. CDR3 sequence reads: CAISESTRNQPQHF. The CDR3 bases are TGTGCCATCAGTGAGTCTACACGGAATCAGCCCCAGCATTTT.

This clonotype was seen a few times. The chain couples TRBV20-1 to TRBJ2-5; D is uncertain. Trimming cost V 5 bases and J 5 bases, with 18 bases left between them. From germline, CDR1 is DFQATT and CDR2 SNEGSKA (reference sequence). This CDR3 is built from 14 residues. Here the CDR3 reads CSAVPGLAQETQYF. The CDR3 coding sequence is TGCAGTGCTGTCCCCGGTCTGGCCCAGGAGACCCAGTACTTC.

This clonotype was observed many times. In nucleotides, the CDR3 is TGTGCCAGCAGTCGCGGACAGCGCGTCCCGCCGTATTTT. This codes for CASSRGQRVPPYF. This rearrangement joins TRBV12-3 or TRBV12-4 to TRBJ2-3; possible D gene TRBD1, 6 bases. Trimming left V 5 bases short and J 14 bases short, with 20 bases between. CDR3 length: 13 residues.

The rearrangement joins TRBV20-1 to TRBJ2-5, with unresolved D. The germline gives CDR1 DFQATT, CDR2 SNEGSKA (reference sequence). The CDR3 spans 13 residues. Deletions cut 6 bases from V and 1 base from J, with 12 bases between. This chain's CDR3 is CSALGLVQETQYF. The DNA for the CDR3 is TGCAGTGCCCTGGGTTTGGTCCAAGAGACCCAGTACTTC.

The chain carries TRBV7-8 and TRBJ1-1; 12 positions match TRBD1. V was pared by 5 bases and J by 7 bases, with 5 bases of the junction left unmatched. The germline CDR1 and CDR2 sequences are SGHVS and FQNEAQ. This CDR3 is 14 amino acids long. The chain's CDR3 is CASSEGQGALEAFF. The CDR3, as DNA: TGTGCCAGCAGCGAGGGACAGGGGGCCCTTGAAGCTTTCTTT.

This chain connects TRBV7-9 to TRBJ2-1, with 8 bases lining up with TRBD1. CDR1 is SEHNR, CDR2 FQNEAQ, per germline (reference sequence). This CDR3 contains 15 residues. Trimming cost V 0 bases and J 8 bases; bases outside gene matches: 6. Here the CDR3 DNA reads TGTGCCAGCAGCTTAGCCCCAGGGGGCTTCTATGAGCAGTTCTTC. This sequence encodes CASSLAPGGFYEQFF.

The chain has TRBV5-6 and TRBJ2-3, with 9 bases matching TRBD2. CDR3 length: 13 amino acids. The junction had 6 bases not matched to a gene; V was cut back by 7 bases and J by 6 bases. The germline V gene has CDR1 SGHDT and CDR2 YYEEEE. CDR3 amino acids: CASGSGGADTQYF. The CDR3 nucleotides read TGTGCCAGCGGTAGCGGGGGTGCTGATACGCAGTATTTT.

This clonotype was observed a handful of times. The gene calls are TRBV5-1 and TRBJ1-2; 7 nucleotides agree with TRBD1. The CDR3 sequence is 14 residues long. The germline V gene encodes CDR1 SGHRS and CDR2 YFSETQ. The ends lost 3 bases at V and 8 bases at J; junction bases unmatched: 10. CDR3 amino acids: CASSSAGTATGYTF. The CDR3 region has the DNA TGCGCCAGCAGCTCCGCCGGGACAGCGACCGGCTACACCTTC.

At least ten counts were recorded for this clonotype. The gene calls are TRBV29-1 and TRBJ2-3; D gene unclear. This CDR3 has 12 amino acids. V shed 4 bases and J shed 2 bases, with 7 bases lying between them. The germline V gene encodes CDR1 SQVTM and CDR2 ANQGSEA. DNA for the CDR3: TGCAGCGTTGCCCCAAACACAGATACGCAGTATTTT. It specifies CSVAPNTDTQYF.

This clonotype came up a few times. The chain couples TRBV18 to TRBJ1-1; D perhaps matches TRBD1 (6 bases). The CDR3 has 17 amino acids. From germline, CDR1 is KGHSH and CDR2 LQKENI. The V gene lost 6 bases and the J gene lost 0 bases, with 20 bases spanning the gap. The CDR3 is CASSYRVGSNLNTEAFF. CDR3 DNA sequence: TGTGCCAGCTCCTACAGGGTGGGGTCAAACCTGAACACTGAAGCTTTCTTT.

The sample holds a few counts of this clonotype. The V gene is TRBV7-2, the J gene TRBJ2-3; D is possibly TRBD2 (7 bases). Per germline, CDR1 SGHTA and CDR2 FQGNSA. Trimming stripped 4 bases from V and 6 bases from J, with 29 bases between. The CDR3 sequence is 19 residues long. CDR3 sequence: CASSYLGGLAKTFHDTQYF. CDR3 nucleotides: TGTGCCAGCAGCTACCTGGGGGGGCTAGCCAAGACTTTTCACGATACGCAGTATTTT.

This clonotype was seen only a few times. This chain connects TRBV15 to TRBJ1-5; D gene ambiguous. The CDR3 sequence is 13 residues long. The V gene's germline CDR1 is LNHNV and CDR2 YYDKDF (reference sequence). Trimming took off 0 bases at V and 7 bases at J, with 7 bases between the two ends. The CDR3 DNA is TGTGCCACCAGCAGAGATAACGGCCAGCCCCAGCATTTT. Translating it yields CATSRDNGQPQHF.

This clonotype came up many times. The V call is TRBV20-1, the J call TRBJ1-6, with 8 bases lining up with TRBD1. V trimming: 6 bases; J trimming: 10 bases; junction bases outside the gene matches: 20. This CDR3 has 17 amino acids. Germline V gene lookup returns CDR1 DFQATT and CDR2 SNEGSKA (reference sequence). In DNA form, the CDR3 reads TGCAGTGCCAAGGACAGGGTGGCGGGATCTGGTGGCTCACCCCTCCACTTT. Amino acids: CSAKDRVAGSGGSPLHF.

This clonotype has a handful of counts. The rearrangement joins TRBV7-2 to TRBJ1-6; no clear D. This CDR3 comprises 14 residues. CDR1 is SGHTA, CDR2 FQGNSA, per germline. V was cut by 5 bases and J by 4 bases, with 9 bases left in between. The CDR3 coding sequence is TGTGCCAGCAGCCGGACCAGTTATAATTCACCCCTCCACTTT. Translating gives CASSRTSYNSPLHF.

This clonotype was recorded a few times. The chain recombines TRBV7-2 with TRBJ1-2; D is possibly TRBD1 (6 bases). The CDR3 is 12 residues long. V was pared by 11 bases and J by 8 bases, with 18 bases between. Germline CDR1 SGHTA, CDR2 FQGNSA. The CDR3 bases are TGTGCCGTTCAATATGGGGGCCAGGGCTACACCTTC. The encoded protein is CAVQYGGQGYTF.

This clonotype was seen a handful of times. The gene calls are TRBV4-3 and TRBJ2-1; the D gene is possibly TRBD2 (6 bases). Trimming removed 1 base from V and 2 bases from J, with 9 bases in between. The germline gives CDR1 LGHNA, CDR2 YSLEER. CDR3 size: 15 residues. This CDR3 is CASSQAGTPYNEQFF. DNA of the CDR3: TGCGCCAGCAGCCAAGCCGGGACTCCCTACAATGAGCAGTTCTTC.

V usage is TRBV2 and J usage is TRBJ2-1, with TRBD1 matching 9 bases. V shed 3 bases and J 15 bases; nucleotides not matched to a gene: 21. This CDR3 has 17 amino acids. The germline gives CDR1 SNHLY, CDR2 FYNNEI. The DNA for the CDR3 is TGTGCCAGCAGTGACTACTCCCTGGAGGACAGGGGCCTGGGACGGTTCTTC. Protein: CASSDYSLEDRGLGRFF.

The genes are TRBV5-1 and TRBJ2-3, with D perhaps TRBD1 or TRBD2 (5 bases each). CDR1 is SGHRS, CDR2 YFSETQ, per germline. The V end was cut by 1 base, the J end by 4 bases, with 13 bases between. The CDR3 consists of 15 residues. CDR3 bases: TGCGCCAGCAGCTTGTACGGGGCCGCCTCAGATACGCAGTATTTT. Protein: CASSLYGAASDTQYF.

This clonotype was counted between two and nine times. The chain links TRBV5-1 to TRBJ1-1; D is unresolved. The CDR3 covers 13 residues. Germline lookup yields CDR1 SGHRS and CDR2 YFSETQ. V shed 2 bases and J shed 4 bases, with 9 bases lying between them. The CDR3 here is CASSLTGPTEAFF. The CDR3 DNA sequence: TGCGCCAGCAGCTTAACCGGCCCCACTGAAGCTTTCTTT.

This clonotype was seen at least ten times. J is TRBJ1-2 and V is TRBV12-3 or TRBV12-4; 9 positions agree with TRBD1. The junction had 9 bases not matched to a gene; V was cut back by 6 bases and J by 4 bases. This CDR3 has 15 amino acids. CDR3 in amino acids: CASSRPGTGLYGYTF. DNA of the CDR3: TGTGCCAGCAGCCGTCCCGGGACAGGGCTCTATGGCTACACCTTC.

The chain combines TRBV29-1 with TRBJ2-1; 8 positions match TRBD2. This CDR3 comprises 19 residues. With 4 bases clipped from V and 0 bases from J, the junction kept 17 bases outside the gene matches. CDR1 and CDR2 from the germline V gene are SQVTM and ANQGSEA. CDR3 sequence reads: CSVAGTRGGGIHSYNEQFF. DNA of the CDR3: TGCAGCGTTGCAGGGACTAGGGGAGGGGGAATCCACTCCTACAATGAGCAGTTCTTC.

In its sample, this clonotype was seen a few times. The chain links TRBV4-1 to TRBJ1-5, with 7 bases aligning to TRBD1. CDR3 size: 15 residues. V shed 1 base, J shed 7 bases, and the junction held 7 bases outside the gene matches. Germline CDR1 MGHRA, CDR2 YSYEKL. CDR3 residues: CASSQGQGNKQPQHF. The DNA for the CDR3 is TGCGCCAGCAGCCAAGGACAGGGTAACAAACAGCCCCAGCATTTT.

The chain has TRBV20-1 and TRBJ2-5, with D possibly matching TRBD1 (5 bases). Germline V CDR1 and CDR2: DFQATT, SNEGSKA (reference sequence). V lost 6 bases and J lost 2, with 13 bases in between. This CDR3 contains 13 residues. CDR3 nucleotide sequence: TGCAGTGCGTATCCAAGGGGTCAAGAGACCCAGTACTTC. It specifies CSAYPRGQETQYF.

This clonotype has only a few counts. The chain has TRBV6-6 and TRBJ1-2, with D possibly being TRBD1 (5 bases). The V end was cut by 3 bases, the J end by 0 bases, with 11 bases between. Germline V gene sequence: CDR1 MNHNY, CDR2 SVGAGI (reference sequence). This CDR3 is 15 amino acids long. CDR3 DNA: TGTGCCAGCAGTTATACCCAGGGAGCTAACTATGGCTACACCTTC. It is translated as CASSYTQGANYGYTF.